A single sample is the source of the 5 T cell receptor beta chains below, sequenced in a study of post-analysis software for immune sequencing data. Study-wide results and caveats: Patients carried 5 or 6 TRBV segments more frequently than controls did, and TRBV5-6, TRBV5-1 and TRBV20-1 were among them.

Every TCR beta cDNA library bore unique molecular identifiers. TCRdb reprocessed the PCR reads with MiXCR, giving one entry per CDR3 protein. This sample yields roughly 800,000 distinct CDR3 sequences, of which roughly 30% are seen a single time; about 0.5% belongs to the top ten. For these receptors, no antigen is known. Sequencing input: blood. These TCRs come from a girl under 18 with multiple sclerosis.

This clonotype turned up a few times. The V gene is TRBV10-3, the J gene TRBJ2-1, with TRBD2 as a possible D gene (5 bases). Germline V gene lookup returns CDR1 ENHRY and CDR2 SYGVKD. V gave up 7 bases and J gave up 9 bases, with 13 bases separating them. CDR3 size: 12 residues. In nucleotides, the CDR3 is TGTGCCATCACTAGCCCCGTCGGTGAGCAGTTCTTC. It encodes CAITSPVGEQFF.

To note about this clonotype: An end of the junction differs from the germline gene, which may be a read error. DNA of the CDR3: TGTGCCAGCAGTAAAGCCGGGACATTCTCCGGGGAGCTGTTTTTT. This sequence encodes CASSKAGTFSGELFF. The chain is built from TRBV6-1 and TRBJ2-2; TRBD1 is a possible D gene (6 bases). Germline loops: CDR1 MNHNS, CDR2 SASEGT. The CDR3 loop spans 15 amino acids.

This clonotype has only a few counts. This chain's CDR3 is CSAPTGGGRSEQYF. Written as DNA, the CDR3 is TGCAGTGCGCCCACCGGAGGAGGTCGAAGCGAGCAGTACTTC. V usage is TRBV20-1 and J usage is TRBJ2-7, with D tentatively TRBD2 (5 bases). Looked up from germline, CDR1 is DFQATT and CDR2 is SNEGSKA (reference sequence). The CDR3 length is 14 residues. The germline V and J ends were trimmed by 6 bases and 6 bases, with 21 bases remaining between them.

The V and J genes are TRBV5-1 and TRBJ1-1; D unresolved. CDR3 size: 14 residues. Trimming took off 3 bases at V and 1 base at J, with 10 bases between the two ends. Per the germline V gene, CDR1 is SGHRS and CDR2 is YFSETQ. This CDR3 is CASSSNRQNTEAFF. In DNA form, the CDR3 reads TGCGCCAGCAGCTCGAATCGACAGAACACTGAAGCTTTCTTT.

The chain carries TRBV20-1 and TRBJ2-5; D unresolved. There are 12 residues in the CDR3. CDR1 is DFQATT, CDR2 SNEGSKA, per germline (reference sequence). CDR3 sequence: CSHKSFQETQYF. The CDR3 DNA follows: TGCAGCCACAAGAGTTTCCAAGAGACCCAGTACTTC.